The subject of this entry is one T cell receptor beta chain. Which antigen it targets is not known. Nothing much larger sits one base from this clone, and base qualities are not available. The sample is drawn from a study of blood T cell repertoires in COVID-19 (TCRdb year 2020). Notes on the research overall: Samples from collaborators originated in the United States, Italy and Spain and spanned both the acute and convalescent phases of COVID-19. The material from the prospective study consisted of cDNA or gDNA derived from T cells, B-cell-depleted T cells, or PBMCs. The dataset comprised deeply sampled blood TCRbeta repertoires from subjects exposed to, actively infected with, or recovered from COVID-19. The repertoires were released in a freely available public database meant as a resource for research on the immune response to SARS-CoV-2. Samples were obtained from the ongoing ImmuneRACE study (first 160 participants) and from about 1,300 subjects provided by 6 global collaborators. The sample metadata nearly always contained a de-identified subject ID, COVID-19 status, age in years and sex. HLA class I and class II types, where available, came from metadata supplied by the sample provider rather than from assay-based typing.

Study-wide conclusions, independent of this receptor: Clinical and demographic metadata were provided uncurated, with the amount varying by source and participant.

Each collaborating institution followed its own protocols to collect whole blood in K2EDTA tubes. For TCRbeta analysis, collaborators shipped samples as frozen whole blood, isolated PBMCs, or DNA extracted from either of those sample types. TCRbeta CDR3 regions were amplified from genomic DNA using the immunoSEQ Assay, a bias-controlled multiplex PCR. Turning to the authors' computational methods: Nucleated cell counts per sample were estimated from amplification of reference gene primers within the assay. To quantify the absolute abundance of each unique TCRbeta CDR3 rearrangement, sequence reads were collapsed and filtered. For each sample, productive Simpson clonality was calculated by taking the square root of Simpson's diversity index across productive rearrangements. As stored in TCRdb, this immuneACCESS dataset retains in-frame rearrangements with V and J assigned. A fraction of the clones does not appear; measured against another copy, unresolved V genes explain less than half of the discrepancy, and the remainder lacks a known reason. D and trimming were read from the DNA, whereas the V and J calls and clone size are those reported in that table. The sample table records 250,000 to 300,000 clones; 88% of these occur just once. Under 0.95% of the sample lies in the top ten.

Taken from the germline V gene, the CDR1 and CDR2 loops are SGHRS and YFSETQ. The V end loses 4 bases and the J end loses 4 bases, and a stretch of 18 bases separates them. From the cysteine through the phenylalanine, the CDR3 covers 15 amino acids. The entry retains the CDR3 DNA only, 45 bases that are in frame from base 1. Material for sequencing was peripheral blood. The rearranged chain carries TRBV5-1 and TRBJ2-7; a weak D assignment points to TRBD2 (6 bases agree). The TCR sequence derives from a woman aged 25 to 39 with acute or convalescent COVID-19. The CDR3 is CASSAGGQGFYEQYF. The nucleotide sequence is given as TGCGCCAGCAGCGCCGGAGGGCAGGGCTTTTACGAGCAGTACTTC.